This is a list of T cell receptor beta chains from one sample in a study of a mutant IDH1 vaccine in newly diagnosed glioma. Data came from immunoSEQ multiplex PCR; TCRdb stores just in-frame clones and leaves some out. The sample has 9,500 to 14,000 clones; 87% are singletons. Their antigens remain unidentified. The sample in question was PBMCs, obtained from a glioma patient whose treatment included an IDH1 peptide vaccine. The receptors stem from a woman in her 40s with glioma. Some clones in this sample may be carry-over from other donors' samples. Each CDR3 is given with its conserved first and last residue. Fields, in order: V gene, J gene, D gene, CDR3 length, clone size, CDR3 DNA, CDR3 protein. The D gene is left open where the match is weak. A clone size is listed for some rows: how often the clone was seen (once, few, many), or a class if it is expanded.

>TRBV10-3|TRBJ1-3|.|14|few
TGTGCCATCAGTGCGGCAGGGCTCGGAAACACCATATATTTT
CAISAAGLGNTIYF
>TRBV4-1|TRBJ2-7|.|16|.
TGCGCCAGCAGCCAAGAAAGGTTAGGGAAGGGGTACGAGCAGTACTTC
CASSQERLGKGYEQYF
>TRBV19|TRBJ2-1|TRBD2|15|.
TGTGCCAGTAGTACGGGAGGGCAGGCCTACAATGAGCAGTTCTTC
CASSTGGQAYNEQFF
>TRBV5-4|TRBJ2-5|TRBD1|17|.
TGTGCCAGCAGCCGACGGCACGTAATACAGGGGGCCGAGACCCAGTACTTC
CASSRRHVIQGAETQYF
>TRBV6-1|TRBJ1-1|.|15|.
TGTGCCAGCAGTCCTACCTCAGGTGTGAACACTGAAGCTTTCTTT
CASSPTSGVNTEAFF
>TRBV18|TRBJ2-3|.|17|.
TGTGCCAGCTCACCACTGATTACAGGTGCCAGCACAGATACGCAGTATTTT
CASSPLITGASTDTQYF
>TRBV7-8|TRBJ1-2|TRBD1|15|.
TGTGCCAGCAGCTTAACGGGACAGGGAGCCTATGGCTACACCTTC
CASSLTGQGAYGYTF
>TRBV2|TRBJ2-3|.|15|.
TGTGCCAGCAGTGAGGCCCCTACCTCGACAGATACGCAGTATTTT
CASSEAPTSTDTQYF
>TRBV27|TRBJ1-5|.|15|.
TGTGCCAGCAGAAATCGGCAGGGAGGAAGTCAGCCCCAGCATTTT
CASRNRQGGSQPQHF
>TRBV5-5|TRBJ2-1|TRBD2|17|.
TGTGCCAGCAGCCTTGGACTAGCGGGAGGATGGGGGAATGAGCAGTTCTTC
CASSLGLAGGWGNEQFF
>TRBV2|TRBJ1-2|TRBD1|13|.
TGTGCCGGGATTAGGGACAGGGTAGCCGGCTACACCTTC
CAGIRDRVAGYTF
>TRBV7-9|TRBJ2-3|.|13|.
TGTGCCACCCAGACAGACCGCACAGATACGCAGTATTTT
CATQTDRTDTQYF
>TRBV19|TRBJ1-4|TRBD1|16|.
TGTGCCAGTAGTATAGAGGGGACAGGGGATGGTGAAAAACTGTTTTTT
CASSIEGTGDGEKLFF
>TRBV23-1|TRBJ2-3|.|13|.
TGCGCCAAGGACGCTGGGCATAGGGGTACGCAGTATTTT
CAKDAGHRGTQYF
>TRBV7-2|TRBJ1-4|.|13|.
TGTGCCAGCAGCTTTGTAACTAATGAAAAACTGTTTTTT
CASSFVTNEKLFF
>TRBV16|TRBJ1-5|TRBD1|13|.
TGTGCCAGCAGCGTGGGACAGCATCAGCCCCAGCATTTT
CASSVGQHQPQHF
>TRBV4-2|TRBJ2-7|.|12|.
TGTGCCAGCAGCCAAGATGTTAGGGAGCAGTACTTC
CASSQDVREQYF
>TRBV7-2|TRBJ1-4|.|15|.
TGTGCCAGCAGCTTCGCTCCTGGGAGACCTGAAAAACTGTTTTTT
CASSFAPGRPEKLFF
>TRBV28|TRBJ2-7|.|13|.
TGTGCCAGCAGACTACAGGTAACCTACGAGCAGTACTTC
CASRLQVTYEQYF
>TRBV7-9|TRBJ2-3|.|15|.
TGTGCCAGCAGTTCGACGAGCGGGCCCACAGATACGCAGTATTTT
CASSSTSGPTDTQYF
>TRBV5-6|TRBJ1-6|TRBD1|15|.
TGTGCCAGCAGCTTTCCAACAGGGGTCAATTCACCCCTCCACTTT
CASSFPTGVNSPLHF
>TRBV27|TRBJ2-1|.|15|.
TGTGCCAGCAGTCAACAGGGAAGCTCCTACAATGAGCAGTTCTTC
CASSQQGSSYNEQFF
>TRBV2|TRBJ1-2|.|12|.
TGTGCCAGCTCTATAGGGGCGTTTGGCTACACCTTC
CASSIGAFGYTF
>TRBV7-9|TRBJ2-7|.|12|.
TGTGCCAGCAGCCCCCCGGGCTACGAGCAGTACTTC
CASSPPGYEQYF
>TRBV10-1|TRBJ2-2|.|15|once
TGCGCCAGCAGTGAAGGGTTAGGCGACACCGGGGAGCTGTTTTTT
CASSEGLGDTGELFF
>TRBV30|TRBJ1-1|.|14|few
TGTGCCTGGTCCGCTCAGGTTTTTTCCACTGAAGCTTTCTTT
CAWSAQVFSTEAFF
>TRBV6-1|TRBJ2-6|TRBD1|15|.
TGTGCCGGCCAACAGGGGGCGCAGGGGGCCAACGTCCTGACTTTC
CAGQQGAQGANVLTF
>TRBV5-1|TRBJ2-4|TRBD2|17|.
TGCGCCAGCAGCGCGGGGACTAGCATTATAGCCAAAAACATTCAGTACTTC
CASSAGTSIIAKNIQYF
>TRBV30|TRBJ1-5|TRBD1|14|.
TGTGCCTGGAGTTCAGGGGGTGGCAATCAGCCCCAGCATTTT
CAWSSGGGNQPQHF
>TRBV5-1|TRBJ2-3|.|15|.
TGCGCCAGCACCCTGACAGGCGCTGACACAGATACGCAGTATTTT
CASTLTGADTDTQYF
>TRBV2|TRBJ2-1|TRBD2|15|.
TGTGCCAGCAAGACCGGACTAGCGGTTTACAATGAGCAGTTCTTC
CASKTGLAVYNEQFF
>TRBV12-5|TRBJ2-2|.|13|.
TGTGCTAGTGGTTTGGGTCTCTCCGGGGAGCTGTTTTTT
CASGLGLSGELFF
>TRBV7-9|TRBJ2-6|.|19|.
TGTGCCAGCAGCTCCTTGGGGCCAGGGGATAGGGCTGGGGCCAACGTCCTGACTTTC
CASSSLGPGDRAGANVLTF
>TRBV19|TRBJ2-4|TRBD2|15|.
TGTGCCAGTAGTATAGTCGGGAGGGGGAGGAACATTCAGTACTTC
CASSIVGRGRNIQYF
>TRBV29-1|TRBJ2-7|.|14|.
TGCAGCGTTGAAGGCAACGGACGAACCTACGAGCAGTACTTC
CSVEGNGRTYEQYF
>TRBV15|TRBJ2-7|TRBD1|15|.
TGTGCCACCAGCAGGGACCGGGACAGGGCCTACGAGCAGTACTTC
CATSRDRDRAYEQYF
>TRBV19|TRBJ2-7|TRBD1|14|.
TGTGCCAGTAGCTCTGTCAGGGGGTTGAACGAGCAGTACTTC
CASSSVRGLNEQYF
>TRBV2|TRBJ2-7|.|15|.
TGTGCCAGCAGTGAGTTAGGAGAGAAGGTCTACGAGCAGTACTTC
CASSELGEKVYEQYF
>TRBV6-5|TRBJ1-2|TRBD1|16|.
TGTGCCAGCAGTTACTCCGCGGGGCAGGCCGGGACAGGCCACACCTTC
CASSYSAGQAGTGHTF
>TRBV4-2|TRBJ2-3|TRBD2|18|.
TGTGCCAGCAGCCGAATATCAAGCGGGAGGCAATACGGGGATACGCAGTATTTT
CASSRISSGRQYGDTQYF
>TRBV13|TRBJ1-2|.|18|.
TGTGCCAGCAGACAAAATTGGGCAGGGGAGAACGGAAACTATGGCTACACCTTC
CASRQNWAGENGNYGYTF
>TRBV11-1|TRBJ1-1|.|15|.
TGTGCCAGCAGCTTAATGAGGGGGTCACGGACTGAAGCTTTCTTT
CASSLMRGSRTEAFF
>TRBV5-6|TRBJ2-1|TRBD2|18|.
TGTGCCAGCAGCTTGGCCGTGGGAGCGGGGGGGCCGGGCAATGAGCAGTTCTTC
CASSLAVGAGGPGNEQFF
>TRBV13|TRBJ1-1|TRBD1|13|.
TGTGCCAGCAGCTCCAGACAGGGCGGTGAAGCTTTCTTT
CASSSRQGGEAFF